This entry describes one T cell receptor beta chain. Its antigen remains unidentified. Per-base quality was not reported, and no clone a single base away is much larger than it. There are 14 amino acids in the CDR3, from cysteine to phenylalanine inclusive. Only CDR3 DNA is held: 42 bases, read in frame from base 1. CDR1 SQVTM and CDR2 ANQGSEA are derived from the germline V gene. Relative to germline, V is 2 bases shorter and J is 1 base shorter, with 9 bases between their ends. This specimen belongs to a study of T cell changes during pregnancy in multiple sclerosis (dated by TCRdb to between 2018 and 2021). About the full investigation: In women with multiple sclerosis, the researchers looked at how the T cell repertoire shifted as pregnancy progressed.

Library creation used the immunoSEQ multiplex PCR assay. TCRdb carries this immuneACCESS record with in-frame sequences only. Its versions omit some clonotypes, under half of them owing to an unresolved V gene in the studies checked, with the rest unexplained. The sample includes about 83,000 clones, with about nine tenths observed a single time. The top ten constitute about 3.8% of the sample. Recombination connected TRBV29-1 to TRBJ2-1; TRBD1 is a possible D gene, resting on 5 matching bases. The sample was PBMCs, taken in the first trimester of pregnancy. The source is a female donor in good health, serving as a control in a pregnancy study. Some clones in this sample may be carry-over from other donors' samples. In nucleotide form, the sequence is TGCAGCGTTGAATCATCAGGGTCCTACAATGAGCAGTTCTTC. The resulting protein is CSVESSGSYNEQFF.